The 26 T cell receptor beta chains below were found in one sample sequenced in a study of cytomegalovirus exposure and HLA in healthy donors. The data were produced by immunoSEQ multiplex PCR, yet TCRdb's version contains in-frame clones alone and is incomplete. The sample holds 200,000 or so clones, around 90% seen once. Material: PBMCs. These TCRs come from a woman in her late teens or twenties in good health and CMV-seronegative.

In nucleotides, the CDR3 is TGTGCCAGCAGTCGAAGATCCGGGACAGGGGGTGAGACCCAGTACTTC. This translates into CASSRRSGTGGETQYF. The chain joins TRBV28 to TRBJ2-5; 11 bases fit TRBD1. V was clipped by 5 bases and J by 5 bases; unmatched bases: 10. Germline V gene lookup returns CDR1 MDHEN and CDR2 SYDVKM. The CDR3 totals 16 residues.

The chain uses TRBV27 and TRBJ2-1, with a tentative D call TRBD2 (6 bases). This CDR3 has 16 residues. With 0 bases removed from V and 10 bases from J, the gap between germline ends came to 19 bases. The germline CDR1 and CDR2 sequences are MNHEY and SMNVEV (reference sequence). The CDR3 protein is CASSLSILMTSSEQFF. CDR3 DNA sequence: TGTGCCAGCAGTTTATCCATATTAATGACTAGTTCGGAGCAGTTCTTC.

This clone has just one count. J is TRBJ2-5 and V is TRBV9; 9 bases fit TRBD2. V lost 7 bases to trimming and J lost 5 bases; unmatched junction nucleotides: 12. The CDR3 runs 15 residues. CDR1 is SGDLS, CDR2 YYNGEE, per germline. CDR3 amino acids: CASGEGSGRSETQYF. The DNA for the CDR3 is TGTGCCAGCGGCGAGGGTAGCGGGAGATCGGAGACCCAGTACTTC.

V usage is TRBV19 and J usage is TRBJ2-7, with a tentative D call TRBD2 (5 bases). The CDR3 covers 13 residues. Germline V gives CDR1 LNHDA, CDR2 SQIVND (reference sequence). V lost 1 base, J lost 5 bases, and 9 bases lay in between. The CDR3 nucleotides read TGTGCCAGTAGTATAGGAGGGCTCGACGAGCAGTACTTC. This codes for CASSIGGLDEQYF.

V usage is TRBV10-3 and J usage is TRBJ2-7, with 7 bases matching TRBD2. Germline CDR1 and CDR2: ENHRY and SYGVKD. The ends lost 3 bases at V and 4 bases at J; junction bases unmatched: 3. This CDR3 has 13 amino acids. In DNA, the CDR3 is TGTGCCATCAGTGAAGTAGCGGGTTACGAGCAGTACTTC. Its protein is CAISEVAGYEQYF.

The chain links TRBV19 to TRBJ2-7, with 7 positions matching TRBD2. Germline V gene data show CDR1 as LNHDA and CDR2 as SQIVND (reference sequence). This CDR3 comprises 14 residues. The junction had 7 bases not matched to a gene; V was cut back by 5 bases and J by 3 bases. The CDR3 coding sequence is TGTGCCAGTAGTTTCTCGCGGGAGATCTACGAGCAGTACTTC. This encodes CASSFSREIYEQYF. Variable domain in full (rest from reference TRBV19 and TRBJ2-7): DGGITQSPKYLFRKEGQNVTLSCEQNLNHDAMYWYRQDPGQGLRLIYYSQIVNDFQKGDIAEGYSVSREKKESFPLTVTSAQKNPTAFYLCASSFSREIYEQYFGPGTRLTVT.

The rearrangement links TRBV28 to TRBJ2-3; TRBD2 agrees at 9 bases. From germline, CDR1 is MDHEN and CDR2 SYDVKM. CDR3 size: 15 residues. The J segment lost 2 bases and the V segment lost 3 bases, leaving 3 bases of the junction unmatched. The CDR3 loop reads CASSFSSGITDTQYF. The DNA for the CDR3 is TGTGCCAGCAGTTTCTCTAGCGGGATCACAGATACGCAGTATTTT.

The rearrangement joins TRBV28 to TRBJ2-1, with 7 bases fitting TRBD1. Germline V gene data show CDR1 as MDHEN and CDR2 as SYDVKM. This CDR3 has 15 amino acids. V was pared by 4 bases and J by 2 bases, with 5 bases of the junction left unmatched. In nucleotides, the CDR3 is TGTGCCAGCAGTTCGACACAGGGGACCTACAATGAGCAGTTCTTC. Its protein product is CASSSTQGTYNEQFF.

V is TRBV4-2 and J is TRBJ2-3; perhaps TRBD2 as D (6 bases). This CDR3 contains 17 residues. V was pared by 1 base and J by 0 bases, with 14 bases between. CDR1 LGHNA and CDR2 YNFKEQ come from the germline V gene. The CDR3 region has the DNA TGTGCCAGCAGCCAAGTTTCGGCGGGGTCTAGCACAGATACGCAGTATTTT. Translating gives CASSQVSAGSSTDTQYF.

The chain is built from TRBV19 and TRBJ2-3; 7 positions match TRBD1. The V and J ends lost 6 bases and 11 bases, in that order; junction bases with no gene match: 11. The CDR3 runs 13 residues. The germline V gene has CDR1 LNHDA and CDR2 SQIVND (reference sequence). CDR3 in DNA: TGTGCCAGTAGCGGCACAGGGGCCCAAAGGCAGTATTTT. Encoded protein: CASSGTGAQRQYF.

In this sample, this clone turned up once. The chain uses TRBV7-2 and TRBJ2-1; the D gene is possibly TRBD2 (6 bases). Germline lookup yields CDR1 SGHTA and CDR2 FQGNSA. The CDR3 loop spans 13 amino acids. Between the trimmed V and J ends, which lost 5 bases and 4 bases, there was a span of 9 bases. CDR3 amino acids: CASSPGTYNEQFF. The CDR3 DNA is TGTGCCAGCAGCCCCGGGACTTACAATGAGCAGTTCTTC.

V is TRBV18 and J is TRBJ2-7; 7 bases agree with TRBD2. CDR3 size: 15 residues. CDR1 KGHSH and CDR2 LQKENI come from the germline V gene. V gave up 3 bases and J gave up 0 bases; unmatched junction bases: 5. In nucleotides, the CDR3 is TGTGCCAGCTCACCCCGTGGACTAGACTCCTACGAGCAGTACTTC. Protein product: CASSPRGLDSYEQYF.

With regard to this clone: Other DNA sequences in this sample translate to the same CDR3. The chain links TRBV19 to TRBJ1-5; 8 nucleotides align to TRBD1. Germline CDR1 LNHDA, CDR2 SQIVND (reference sequence). The V gene end was trimmed by 6 bases and the J gene end by 6 bases; junction bases not matched to a gene: 4. The CDR3 contains 13 residues. CDR3 sequence: CASSQGAGQPQHF. The CDR3 DNA sequence: TGTGCCAGTAGCCAGGGGGCAGGTCAGCCCCAGCATTTT.

V usage is TRBV11-3 and J usage is TRBJ2-2; D is perhaps TRBD1 (5 bases). The CDR3 sequence is 16 residues long. Between the trimmed V and J ends, which lost 1 base and 3 bases, there was a span of 12 bases. The germline gives CDR1 SGHNT, CDR2 YENEEA. CDR3 bases: TGTGCCAGCAGCTTAGTCTCGGGCAGGGACACCGGGGAGCTGTTTTTT. Its translation: CASSLVSGRDTGELFF. Looking up the rest from reference TRBV11-3 and TRBJ2-2 gives the full variable domain: EAGVVQSPRYKIIEKKQPVAFWCNPISGHNTLYWYLQNLGQGPELLIRYENEEAVDDSQLPKDRFSAERLKGVDSTLKIQPAELGDSAVYLCASSLVSGRDTGELFFGEGSRLTVL.

This chain uses TRBV7-2 with TRBJ2-7, with TRBD1 identical over 7 bases. The V segment lost 0 bases and the J segment 1 base; nucleotides outside the gene matches: 0. There are 14 residues in the CDR3. Germline-derived CDR1 and CDR2 are SGHTA and FQGNSA. CDR3 bases: TGTGCCAGCAGCTTAGCGGGACAGTCCTACGAGCAGTACTTC. Translation: CASSLAGQSYEQYF.

The chain links TRBV29-1 to TRBJ1-1; D gene ambiguous. This CDR3 is built from 11 residues. Trimming cost V 5 bases and J 8 bases, with 12 bases left between them. From germline, CDR1 is SQVTM and CDR2 ANQGSEA. Here the CDR3 DNA reads TGCAGCGTTTTACAACCGGGAGAAGCTTTCTTT. Protein product: CSVLQPGEAFF. Full variable domain (remainder filled in from reference TRBV29-1 and TRBJ1-1): SAVISQKPSRDICQRGTSLTIQCQVDSQVTMMFWYRQQPGQSLTLIATANQGSEATYESGFVIDKFPISRPNLTFSTLTVSNMSPEDSSIYLCSVLQPGEAFFGQGTRLTVV.

This sequence joins TRBV27 and TRBJ2-2; D perhaps matches TRBD1 (5 bases). V was trimmed by 0 bases and J by 4 bases, leaving 15 bases between them. Germline CDR1 MNHEY, CDR2 SMNVEV (reference sequence). This CDR3 has 17 amino acids. In DNA form, the CDR3 reads TGTGCCAGCAGTTTATCCCTCACCCCAGGGTCCACCGGGGAGCTGTTTTTT. Its translation: CASSLSLTPGSTGELFF.

J is TRBJ2-3 and V is TRBV28, with TRBD2 matching 12 bases. The CDR3 covers 14 residues. V was clipped by 8 bases and J by 7 bases; unmatched bases: 7. CDR1 and CDR2 (germline): MDHEN, SYDVKM. In DNA form, the CDR3 reads TGTGCCAGCGGTCTAGCGGGAGGGGAGAATACGCAGTATTTT. The encoded protein is CASGLAGGENTQYF.

The chain is built from TRBV10-1 and TRBJ1-1; weak D call: TRBD1 (6 bases). The CDR3 is 16 residues long. Germline CDR1 WNHNN, CDR2 SYGVQD (reference sequence). Trimming pared 4 bases from V and 0 bases from J, leaving 15 bases between. The CDR3 loop reads CASSGPGVYVNTEAFF. Here the CDR3 DNA reads TGCGCCAGCAGTGGGCCAGGGGTTTACGTGAACACTGAAGCTTTCTTT.

The gene calls are TRBV4-3 and TRBJ2-3; possibly TRBD2 for D (5 bases). CDR3 length: 15 residues. The germline CDR1 and CDR2 sequences are LGHNA and YSLEER. The V end lost 0 bases, the J end lost 2 bases, and 9 bases lay between the germline ends. The CDR3 bases are TGCGCCAGCAGCCAAGAGAAAGCGGACACAGATACGCAGTATTTT. Its translation: CASSQEKADTDTQYF.

J is TRBJ2-1 and V is TRBV19, with 8 bases matching TRBD2. The V gene's germline CDR1 is LNHDA and CDR2 SQIVND (reference sequence). The CDR3 totals 14 residues. V shed 6 bases and J 9 bases; nucleotides not matched to a gene: 10. The DNA for the CDR3 is TGTGCCAGTAGAGAGGGACTAGAGGGATTTGAGCAGTTCTTC. Amino acids: CASREGLEGFEQFF.

The chain joins TRBV7-2 to TRBJ2-2; TRBD1 might be the D (6 bases). The V end was cut by 5 bases, the J end by 6 bases, with 10 bases between. This CDR3 region has 13 residues. Germline loops: CDR1 SGHTA, CDR2 FQGNSA. The CDR3 coding sequence is TGTGCCAGCAGCACAGGGTTCGCCGGGGAGCTGTTTTTT. It is translated as CASSTGFAGELFF.

The chain recombines TRBV6-6 with TRBJ2-1; perhaps TRBD2 as D (5 bases). Trimming took off 4 bases at V and 3 bases at J, with 7 bases between the two ends. The CDR3 has 13 amino acids. Germline V gene lookup returns CDR1 MNHNY and CDR2 SVGAGI (reference sequence). The DNA of the CDR3 is TGTGCCAGCAGTTCACGGGACTACAATGAGCAGTTCTTC. Translated: CASSSRDYNEQFF.

The chain couples TRBV7-2 to TRBJ2-2; 9 bases are shared with TRBD1. Germline-derived CDR1 and CDR2 are SGHTA and FQGNSA. The CDR3 has 16 amino acids. The V segment lost 5 bases and the J segment 1 base; nucleotides outside the gene matches: 5. In DNA, the CDR3 is TGTGCCAGCAGCCCGGACAGGGGATGGAACACCGGGGAGCTGTTTTTT. Residues: CASSPDRGWNTGELFF.

The V gene is TRBV9, the J gene TRBJ1-2, with 8 bases lining up with TRBD1. J lost 3 bases, V lost 0 bases, and 7 bases had no gene match. CDR3 size: 16 residues. Germline loops: CDR1 SGDLS, CDR2 YYNGEE. The CDR3 bases are TGTGCCAGCAGCGTAGCAGACAGGGGAGAGTACTATGGCTACACCTTC. This gives the protein CASSVADRGEYYGYTF. Looking up the rest from reference TRBV9 and TRBJ1-2 gives the full variable domain: DSGVTQTPKHLITATGQRVTLRCSPRSGDLSVYWYQQSLDQGLQFLIQYYNGEERAKGNILERFSAQQFPDLHSELNLSSLELGDSALYFCASSVADRGEYYGYTFGSGTRLTVV.

V gene TRBV11-2 combines with J gene TRBJ2-7; no firm D call. V shed 4 bases and J shed 6 bases, with 7 bases lying between them. This CDR3 comprises 11 residues. Germline V CDR1 and CDR2: SGHAT, FQNNGV. CDR3 in amino acids: CASSSFSEQYF. DNA of the CDR3: TGTGCCAGCAGCTCCTTCAGCGAGCAGTACTTC.